These 6 T cell receptor beta chains were all obtained from the same sample, sequenced in a study of blood T cell repertoires in COVID-19. Repertoires were generated with immunoSEQ multiplex PCR, while TCRdb's copy carries only in-frame clones and drops some. The sample holds under 85,000 clones; approximately 80% are singletons and the top ten take 6.5% to 7.5%. Sequenced input: peripheral blood. These receptors all stem from a man aged 25-45 years with COVID-19, enrolled during active disease.

The chain joins TRBV30 to TRBJ2-7; D not certain. The ends were cut back, 1 base at V and 9 bases at J, with 16 bases in the middle. This CDR3 has 13 residues. Germline CDR1 reads GTSNPN; CDR2 reads SVGIG (reference sequence). CDR3 residues: CAWSADMVRGQYF. CDR3 in DNA: TGTGCCTGGAGTGCAGATATGGTACGAGGGCAGTACTTC.

This rearrangement joins TRBV7-9 to TRBJ2-3; 9 bases fit TRBD2. Germline V gene data show CDR1 as SEHNR and CDR2 as FQNEAQ (reference sequence). This CDR3 is 17 amino acids long. Germline trimming cut 2 bases from V and 5 bases from J; bases unmatched to any gene: 11. CDR3 nucleotides: TGTGCCAGCAGCTTAATCCGAGGTAGCGGGAGAAAAGATACGCAGTATTTT. As protein: CASSLIRGSGRKDTQYF.

The rearrangement joins TRBV11-2 to TRBJ2-5, with TRBD1 identical over 7 bases. Germline V gene lookup returns CDR1 SGHAT and CDR2 FQNNGV. V gave up 1 base and J gave up 6 bases; unmatched junction bases: 8. CDR3 length: 15 residues. This CDR3 reads CASSLVEGQAKTQYF. CDR3 sequence (DNA): TGTGCCAGCAGCTTAGTAGAAGGACAGGCTAAGACCCAGTACTTC.

Judged by abundance, this clone is medium-sized. The V gene is TRBV12-5, the J gene TRBJ2-7; D may be TRBD1 (5 bases). The CDR3 covers 14 residues. V was clipped by 8 bases and J by 7 bases, with 21 bases between them. Germline CDR1 LGHNT, CDR2 FRNRAP. The CDR3 coding sequence is TGTGCTAGTTCCCCCCCAGGGCGGCCCTTTGAGCAGTACTTC. Translated, it gives CASSPPGRPFEQYF.

This chain uses TRBV24-1 with TRBJ2-3; 9 nucleotides agree with TRBD2. The CDR3 has 14 residues. V was pared by 8 bases and J by 0 bases, with 2 bases of the junction left unmatched. Per germline, CDR1 KGHDR and CDR2 SFDVKD. Here the CDR3 DNA reads TGTGCCACCAAGGCGGGGGGGAGCACAGATACGCAGTATTTT. This gives the protein CATKAGGSTDTQYF.

The rearrangement links TRBV27 to TRBJ2-7, with 9 bases aligning to TRBD2. CDR3 length: 13 amino acids. The germline gives CDR1 MNHEY, CDR2 SMNVEV (reference sequence). V lost 6 bases to trimming and J lost 4 bases; unmatched junction nucleotides: 4. The CDR3 spells CASRFSGSYEQYF. The CDR3 DNA follows: TGTGCCAGCAGATTTAGCGGGAGTTACGAGCAGTACTTC.